A selection of T cell receptor beta chains follows, all from one sample in a study of T cell changes during pregnancy in multiple sclerosis. Sequencing used immunoSEQ multiplex PCR; TCRdb keeps in-frame clones, though not all of them. The sample yields 60,000 or so clones, roughly nine tenths seen once. Here the sequenced sample was peripheral blood, taken before pregnancy. Source of these receptors: a female donor with multiple sclerosis, enrolled in a pregnancy study. Both conserved end residues are part of each CDR3. The D gene is left open where the match is weak. Not all rows give a size; the values are once, few, many and, for expanded clones, a class.

>TRBD1|TRBV7-3|TRBJ2-1|NA
TGTGCCAGCAGCTTGACAGGGTACGAGCAGTTCTTC
CASSLTGYEQFF
>NA|TRBV6-1|TRBJ1-2|NA
TGTGCCAGCAGAACATTGGACAGTAGGTATGGCTACACCTTC
CASRTLDSRYGYTF
>NA|TRBV6-5|TRBJ1-5|NA
TGTGCCAGCAGTTACTCGGCTGGCAATCAGCCCCAGCATTTT
CASSYSAGNQPQHF
>TRBD2|TRBV5-8|TRBJ2-7|NA
TGTGCCAGCAGCTTGGCTCAACTAGCGGGGGGATCCGAGCAGTACTTC
CASSLAQLAGGSEQYF
>TRBD2|TRBV9|TRBJ2-3|NA
TGTGCCAGCAGCGCCCACGGGGGGGGTCCAACAGATACGCAGTATTTT
CASSAHGGGPTDTQYF
>TRBD1|TRBV27|TRBJ2-5|NA
TGTGCCAGCAGTGACTTCAACAGGGGAGAGACCCAGTACTTC
CASSDFNRGETQYF
>TRBD1|TRBV10-3|TRBJ1-2|NA
TGTGCCATCAGTGGTTCGAGGGACAGCTATGGCTACACCTTC
CAISGSRDSYGYTF
>NA|TRBV7-9|TRBJ1-1|NA
TGTGCCAGCAGCGCCCAACCTCGCCGGGGGAACACTGAAGCTTTCTTT
CASSAQPRRGNTEAFF
>NA|TRBV6-5|TRBJ2-6|NA
TGTGCCAGCAGTTCGGAGGTTGCTGGGGCCAACGTCCTGACTTTC
CASSSEVAGANVLTF
>TRBD2|TRBV19|TRBJ2-5|NA
TGTGCCAGTAGTACGGGACTAGCGGGATTCGGAGAGACCCAGTACTTC
CASSTGLAGFGETQYF
>TRBD1|TRBV7-3|TRBJ2-1|NA
TGTGCCAGCAGCCCCTCGGGACAGGGCTTCGGTTTTAATGAGCAGTTCTTC
CASSPSGQGFGFNEQFF
>TRBD2|TRBV7-3|TRBJ2-1|NA
TGTGCCAGCAGCCTTTGGGGCGGGGGGGCTTTGGTAAATGAGCAGTTCTTC
CASSLWGGGALVNEQFF
>NA|TRBV7-9|TRBJ1-1|few
TGTGCCAGCAGTCCCTCGGAGGGGCGGAACACTGAAGCTTTCTTT
CASSPSEGRNTEAFF
>TRBD1|TRBV9|TRBJ2-1|NA
TGTGCCAGCAGCGTAGGGGGCGGGACAGGGATTAATGAGCAGTTCTTC
CASSVGGGTGINEQFF
>NA|TRBV18|TRBJ1-5|NA
TGTGCCAGCTCACCGTCGGGAAATCAGCCCCAGCATTTT
CASSPSGNQPQHF
>TRBD1|TRBV9|TRBJ2-3|NA
TGTGCCAGCAGCGTAGTAGGAACAGGGGGTGCTAGCACAGATACGCAGTATTTT
CASSVVGTGGASTDTQYF
>NA|TRBV19|TRBJ2-6|NA
TGTGCCAGTAGTATATGGGGGCTCGGGGCCAACGTCCTGACTTTC
CASSIWGLGANVLTF
>TRBD1|TRBV10-3|TRBJ2-6|NA
TGTGCCATCAGCGACAGGGCTGGGGCCAACGTCCTGACTTTC
CAISDRAGANVLTF
>NA|TRBV6-4|TRBJ2-1|NA
TGTGCCAGCAGTGAAACTGGCGGCCACAATGAGCAGTTCTTC
CASSETGGHNEQFF
>TRBD2|TRBV19|TRBJ2-1|NA
TGTGCCAGTAGCATTAGCGGGGACTCCTACAATGAGCAGTTCTTC
CASSISGDSYNEQFF
>NA|TRBV6-6|TRBJ1-2|NA
TGTGCCAGCAGTTCCGACGGAGGGCTCTATGGCTACACCTTC
CASSSDGGLYGYTF
>TRBD2|TRBV9|TRBJ2-5|once
TGTGCCAGCAGCGGCCGTAGCGGGGGGAAACAAGAGACCCAGTACTTC
CASSGRSGGKQETQYF
>NA|TRBV19|TRBJ1-2|NA
TGTGCCAGTAGTATGGAGGGGCTCCCGAACTATGGCTACACCTTC
CASSMEGLPNYGYTF
>NA|TRBV13|TRBJ1-6|NA
TGTGCCAGCAGCCACAACTCCGGGTATTCACCCCTCCACTTT
CASSHNSGYSPLHF
>TRBD1|TRBV28|TRBJ1-5|NA
TGTGCCAGCAGCTCGGGACAGGGGGGTCAGCCCCAGCATTTT
CASSSGQGGQPQHF
>TRBD1|TRBV29-1|TRBJ1-2|NA
TGCAGCGGTGGGGACAGCGGAGGGAACTATGGCTACACCTTC
CSGGDSGGNYGYTF
>NA|TRBV30|TRBJ1-3|NA
TGTGCCTGGAAGACAGGACCTTCTGGAAACACCATATATTTT
CAWKTGPSGNTIYF
>TRBD1|TRBV30|TRBJ1-5|NA
TGTGCCTGGAGGGCTACAACAGGGGGCATCCTTAGCAATCAGCCCCAGCATTTT
CAWRATTGGILSNQPQHF
>TRBD2|TRBV9|TRBJ2-2|NA
TGTGCCAGCAGCGAGGGACTAGCGGGGGTTGTCACCGGGGAGCTGTTTTTT
CASSEGLAGVVTGELFF
>TRBD2|TRBV4-2|TRBJ2-5|NA
TGTGCCAGCAGCCAAGGACAGCGGGGGGGCAATCCTCAAGAGACCCAGTACTTC
CASSQGQRGGNPQETQYF
>NA|TRBV11-1|TRBJ1-6|few
TGTGCCAGCACGAGCTCCTATAATTCACCCCTCCACTTT
CASTSSYNSPLHF
>TRBD2|TRBV6-5|TRBJ2-1|NA
TGTGCCAGCAAGGACGGGGGGGGTAACTACAATGAGCAGTTCTTC
CASKDGGGNYNEQFF
>NA|TRBV6-5|TRBJ2-7|NA
TGTGCCAGCAGTTACGTGGGCAGCTCCTACGAGCAGTACTTC
CASSYVGSSYEQYF
>TRBD1|TRBV7-6|TRBJ2-7|NA
TGTGCCAGCAGCTTAGCTTCTGGGACAGGGAGCTCCTACGAGCAGTACTTC
CASSLASGTGSSYEQYF
>NA|TRBV11-3|TRBJ2-2|NA
TGTGCCAGCAGCTTAGTTGAGGGCGGGGAGCTGTTTTTT
CASSLVEGGELFF
>NA|TRBV13|TRBJ1-5|NA
TGTGCCAGCAGCTTAAGGGGTCCTGGCCAGCCCCAGCATTTT
CASSLRGPGQPQHF
>NA|TRBV7-9|TRBJ2-5|NA
TGTGCCAGCAGGGTACAGGGTCCTCAAGAGACCCAGTACTTC
CASRVQGPQETQYF
>TRBD2|TRBV7-8|TRBJ2-3|NA
TGTGCCAGCAGCTTAGGGCGGGGGAGCACAGATACGCAGTATTTT
CASSLGRGSTDTQYF
>NA|TRBV7-3|TRBJ1-1|NA
TGTGCCAGCAGCCACGTGGGAGGGAGGGCTTTCTTT
CASSHVGGRAFF
>NA|TRBV29-1|TRBJ1-2|NA
TGCAGCATTGTACGTGCGGGTATGGACTATGGCTACACCTTC
CSIVRAGMDYGYTF
>TRBD1|TRBV27|TRBJ1-6|NA
TGTGCCAGCAGTTGGGACAGGAATTCACCCCTCCACTTT
CASSWDRNSPLHF
>NA|TRBV27|TRBJ2-7|NA
TGTGCCAGCAGTTTATCGACACAGAACTCCTACGAGCAGTACTTC
CASSLSTQNSYEQYF
>TRBD1|TRBV6-5|TRBJ1-2|NA
TGTGCCAGCAGTAAACGACAGGGAGTTGGGTATGGCTACACCTTC
CASSKRQGVGYGYTF
>NA|TRBV4-3|TRBJ2-1|NA
TGCGCCAGCAGCCAGTCCTTGGGGGGTACCTACAATGAGCAGTTCTTC
CASSQSLGGTYNEQFF
>TRBD1|TRBV10-3|TRBJ1-3|NA
TGTGCCATCAGTGGGGACAGAACTGGAAACACCATATATTTT
CAISGDRTGNTIYF
>NA|TRBV6-5|TRBJ2-7|NA
TGTGCCAGCAGTTACGGGGTTTGGCAGGGGAGTGAGCAGTACTTC
CASSYGVWQGSEQYF
>NA|TRBV30|TRBJ1-2|once
TGTGCCTGGAGTGCCAGGGGATATGGCTACACCTTC
CAWSARGYGYTF
>TRBD1|TRBV7-9|TRBJ1-6|NA
TGTGCCAGCAGCTCGGGGACAGGGGTAAATTCACCCCTCCACTTT
CASSSGTGVNSPLHF
>NA|TRBV19|TRBJ1-2|NA
TGTGCCAGTAGTGCCTTGGAGAGGGCCAACTATGGCTACACCTTC
CASSALERANYGYTF
>TRBD1|TRBV4-3|TRBJ2-3|NA
TGCGCCAGCAGCCAAAGGAGCGGCAGGGGGACAGATACGCAGTATTTT
CASSQRSGRGTDTQYF
>NA|TRBV19|TRBJ1-5|NA
TGTGCCAGTAGTTGGGTCTCTAGCGACGGCCCCCAGCATTTT
CASSWVSSDGPQHF
>NA|TRBV7-2|TRBJ2-1|NA
TGTGCCAGCAGCTCGGGGATCCGGAGAGACAATGAGCAGTTCTTC
CASSSGIRRDNEQFF
>TRBD1|TRBV5-1|TRBJ2-1|NA
TGCGCCAGCAGCATGACAGGGGTTACCTACAATGAGCAGTTCTTC
CASSMTGVTYNEQFF
>NA|TRBV7-9|TRBJ1-3|once
TGTGCCAGCAGCTTAGGCCTGACAGGCGTCTCTGGAAACACCATATATTTT
CASSLGLTGVSGNTIYF
>NA|TRBV29-1|TRBJ2-7|once
TGCAGCGTTGATGCAGCGGGCACCTACGAGCAGTACTTC
CSVDAAGTYEQYF
>TRBD1|TRBV19|TRBJ2-3|NA
TGTGCCAGTAGGGCCTTGGGACAGGGAAGCACAGATACGCAGTATTTT
CASRALGQGSTDTQYF
>TRBD2|TRBV11-2|TRBJ2-1|NA
TGTGCCAGCAGGCACCAAGGACTAGCGGGGTACAATGAGCAGTTCTTC
CASRHQGLAGYNEQFF
>NA|TRBV5-1|TRBJ2-3|NA
TGCGCCAGCAGCGAACCCCCTCCGCAGGGGCCTAGCACAGATACGCAGTATTTT
CASSEPPPQGPSTDTQYF
>TRBD2|TRBV6-1|TRBJ2-3|NA
TGTGCCAGCAGTGAAAAGCGGGGGGTGGGAGATACGCAGTATTTT
CASSEKRGVGDTQYF